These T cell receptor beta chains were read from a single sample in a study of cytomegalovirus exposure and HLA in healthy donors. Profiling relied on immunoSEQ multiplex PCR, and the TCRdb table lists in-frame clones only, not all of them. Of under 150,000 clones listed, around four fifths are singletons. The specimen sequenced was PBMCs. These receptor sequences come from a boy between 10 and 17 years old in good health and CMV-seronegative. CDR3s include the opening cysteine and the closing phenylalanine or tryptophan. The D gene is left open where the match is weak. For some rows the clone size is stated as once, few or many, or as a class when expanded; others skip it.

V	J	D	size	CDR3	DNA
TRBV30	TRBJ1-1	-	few	CAQGGRSNTEAFF	TGTGCCCAAGGAGGCAGGAGTAACACTGAAGCTTTCTTT
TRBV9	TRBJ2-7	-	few	CASSVEEGAYEQYF	TGTGCCAGCAGCGTAGAGGAAGGAGCCTACGAGCAGTACTTC
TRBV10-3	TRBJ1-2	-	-	CAISQNRDTNYGYTF	TGTGCCATCAGCCAGAACCGGGACACCAACTATGGCTACACCTTC
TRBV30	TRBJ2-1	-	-	CACPRDSYNEQFF	TGTGCCTGCCCCCGGGACTCCTACAATGAGCAGTTCTTC
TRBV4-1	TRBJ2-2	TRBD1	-	CASRGTGGDRNTGELFF	TGCGCCAGCAGAGGGACAGGGGGCGATAGGAACACCGGGGAGCTGTTTTTT
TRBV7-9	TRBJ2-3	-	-	CASSLKDTQYF	TGTGCCAGCAGCCTTAAAGATACGCAGTATTTT
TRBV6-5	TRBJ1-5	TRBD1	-	CASRSTGGLNQPQHF	TGTGCCAGCAGGTCGACAGGGGGCCTTAATCAGCCCCAGCATTTT
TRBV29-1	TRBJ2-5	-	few	CSVTREGETQYF	TGCAGCGTCACCAGGGAAGGGGAGACCCAGTACTTC
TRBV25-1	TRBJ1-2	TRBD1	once	CASSDFQGGYGYPF	TGTGCCAGCAGTGATTTTCAGGGGGGCTATGGCTACCCCTTC
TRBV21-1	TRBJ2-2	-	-	CASKERQQITGELFF	TGTGCCAGCAAAGAAAGACAGCAAATCACCGGGGAGCTGTTTTTT
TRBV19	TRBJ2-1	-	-	CASSIGGRLLF	TGTGCCAGTAGTATCGGGGGGCGTCTCCTCTTC
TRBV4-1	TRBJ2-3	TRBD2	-	CASSPGLAGIDTQYF	TGCGCCAGCAGCCCGGGACTAGCGGGAATAGATACGCAGTATTTT
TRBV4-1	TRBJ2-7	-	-	CASSQRGLPPTYEQYF	TGCGCCAGCAGCCAGCGGGGACTCCCCCCCACCTACGAGCAGTACTTC
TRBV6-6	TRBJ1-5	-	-	CASSYSEVGQPQHF	TGTGCCAGCAGTTACTCGGAGGTGGGCCAGCCCCAGCATTTT
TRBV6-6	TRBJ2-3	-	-	CASSLSTDTQYF	TGTGCCAGCAGCCTCAGCACAGATACGCAGTATTTT
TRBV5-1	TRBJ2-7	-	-	CASSLEGGSYEQYF	TGCGCCAGCAGCTTAGAAGGGGGCTCCTACGAGCAGTACTTC
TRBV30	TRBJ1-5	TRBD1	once	CAWSTGTGNQPQHF	TGTGCCTGGAGTACGGGGACAGGGAATCAGCCCCAGCATTTT
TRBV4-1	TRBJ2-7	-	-	CASSPAGRASYEQYF	TGCGCCAGCAGCCCCGCGGGGCGGGCCTCCTACGAGCAGTACTTC
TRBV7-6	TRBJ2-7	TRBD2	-	CASRREGGGEQYF	TGTGCCAGCAGGAGGGAGGGAGGAGGCGAGCAGTACTTC
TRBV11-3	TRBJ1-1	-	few	CASSLTGMNTEAFF	TGTGCCAGCAGCCTTACGGGGATGAACACTGAAGCTTTCTTT
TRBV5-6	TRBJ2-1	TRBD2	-	CASSTWGGYNEQFF	TGTGCCAGCAGCACTTGGGGGGGCTACAATGAGCAGTTCTTC
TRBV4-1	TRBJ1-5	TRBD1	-	CASSWQGENQPQHF	TGCGCCAGCAGCTGGCAGGGGGAAAATCAGCCCCAGCATTTT
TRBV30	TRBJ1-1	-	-	CAWSERGSPAFF	TGTGCCTGGAGTGAAAGGGGCTCCCCAGCTTTCTTT
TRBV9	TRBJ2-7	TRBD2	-	CASSVEAAGYEQYF	TGTGCCAGCAGCGTAGAGGCAGCGGGGTACGAGCAGTACTTC
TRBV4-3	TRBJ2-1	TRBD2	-	CASSLTGTSGGNEQFF	TGCGCCAGCAGCCTGACCGGGACTAGCGGGGGAAATGAGCAGTTCTTC
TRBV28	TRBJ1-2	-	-	CASSTSKNFHGYTF	TGTGCCAGCAGTACTAGTAAAAACTTCCATGGCTACACCTTC
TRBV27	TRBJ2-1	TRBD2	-	CASSALGLAGVVYEQFF	TGTGCCAGCAGTGCTTTAGGACTAGCGGGAGTAGTCTATGAGCAGTTCTTC
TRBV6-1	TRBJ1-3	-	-	CASSQVDGSEGTIYF	TGTGCCAGCAGTCAAGTTGACGGGTCGGAGGGCACCATATATTTT